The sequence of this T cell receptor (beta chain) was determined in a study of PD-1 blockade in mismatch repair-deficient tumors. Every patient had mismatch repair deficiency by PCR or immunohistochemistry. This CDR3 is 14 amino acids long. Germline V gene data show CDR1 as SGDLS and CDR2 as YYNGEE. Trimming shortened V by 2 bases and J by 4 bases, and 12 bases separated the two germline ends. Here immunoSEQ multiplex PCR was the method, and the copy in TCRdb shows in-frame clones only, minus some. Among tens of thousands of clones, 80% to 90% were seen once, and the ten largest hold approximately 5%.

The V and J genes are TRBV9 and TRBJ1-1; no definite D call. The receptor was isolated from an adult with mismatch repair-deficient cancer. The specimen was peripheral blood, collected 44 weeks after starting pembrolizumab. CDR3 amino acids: CASSVGHKGTEAFF. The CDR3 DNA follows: TGTGCCAGCAGCGTCGGGCACAAAGGCACTGAAGCTTTCTTT.